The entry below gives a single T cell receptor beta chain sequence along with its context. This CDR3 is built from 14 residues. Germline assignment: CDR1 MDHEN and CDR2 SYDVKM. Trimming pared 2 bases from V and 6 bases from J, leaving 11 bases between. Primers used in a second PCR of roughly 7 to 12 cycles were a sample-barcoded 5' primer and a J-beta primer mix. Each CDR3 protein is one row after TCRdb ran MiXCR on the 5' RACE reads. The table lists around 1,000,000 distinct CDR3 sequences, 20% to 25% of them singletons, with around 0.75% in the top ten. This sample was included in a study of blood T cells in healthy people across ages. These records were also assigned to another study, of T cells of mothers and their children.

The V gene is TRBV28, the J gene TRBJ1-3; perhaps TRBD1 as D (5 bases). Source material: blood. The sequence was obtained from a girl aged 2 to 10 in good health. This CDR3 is CASSLTGAANTIYF. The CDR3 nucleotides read TGTGCCAGCAGTTTAACAGGAGCAGCAAACACCATATATTTT.